The 25 T cell receptor beta chains below come from one sample, sequenced in a study of T cells expressing NK-cell markers (dated by TCRdb to 2018 to 2020). Library creation used 5' RACE. Instrument used: Illumina HiSeq 2000. The reads underwent TCRdb reprocessing, giving one record for each CDR3 protein sequence and no DNA. The table kept for this sample lists 150,000 to 200,000 distinct CDR3 sequences. About a fifth of the sample comes from the top ten. The sequencing sample was made of blood T cells: a sorted CD56 or NKG2C T cell subset, CD4+ or CD8+ T cells, or bulk PBMC T cells (not recorded which). The receptors originated from a woman between 18 and 70 years old in good health.

The rearrangement uses TRBV25-1 and TRBJ2-1; TCRdb returns TRBD2, unconfirmable since there is no DNA. Germline values: CDR1 MGHDK, CDR2 SYGVNS. This CDR3 region has 14 residues. This CDR3 reads CASSEVGGANEQFF.

This chain's CDR3 is CSARYGGSNQPQHF. The J gene is TRBJ1-5, the V gene TRBV20-1; TCRdb gives TRBD1 as the D gene, but with no DNA this cannot be confirmed. The CDR3 runs to 14 residues. Germline CDR1 and CDR2: DFQATT and SNEGSKA (reference sequence).

The J gene is TRBJ2-1, the V gene TRBV24-1. The CDR3 has 13 residues. The germline CDR1 and CDR2 sequences are KGHDR and SFDVKD. The CDR3 loop is CATSDGGKYEQFF.

The V call is TRBV6-4, the J call TRBJ2-1; TCRdb indicates TRBD2, and absent DNA this call remains unverified. CDR1 is MRHNA and CDR2 is SNTAGT in the germline V gene. This CDR3 spans 17 amino acids. The CDR3 loop reads CASSDSPGLAGYNEQFF.

CDR3 in amino acids: CASSSRDPSTDTQYF. The rearrangement uses TRBV12-3 or TRBV12-4 and TRBJ2-3; TCRdb gives TRBD1 as the D gene, but with no DNA this cannot be confirmed. The CDR3 extends over 15 amino acids.

The chain links TRBV5-5 to TRBJ2-2; TCRdb's D gene call, TRBD1, goes unchecked for lack of DNA. Germline V gene data show CDR1 as SGHKS and CDR2 as YYEKEE (reference sequence). CDR3 size: 16 residues. CDR3 residues: CASSLEQGKMAGELFF.

J is TRBJ1-2 and V is TRBV27. The CDR3 length is 14 residues. Germline values: CDR1 MNHEY, CDR2 SMNVEV (reference sequence). The CDR3 loop reads CASSHRGLDYGYTF.

The chain employs TRBV20-1 and TRBJ2-7; the D call from TCRdb, TRBD1, cannot be confirmed without DNA. The CDR3 runs to 17 residues. Germline values: CDR1 DFQATT, CDR2 SNEGSKA (reference sequence). The chain's CDR3 is CSARDWGEAGASYEQYF.

J is TRBJ2-7 and V is TRBV5-1. The CDR3 sequence is 14 residues long. CDR1 and CDR2 (germline): SGHRS, YFSETQ. The CDR3 sequence: CASSLGSASYEQYF.

The genes are TRBV6-1 and TRBJ2-2. Per the germline V gene, CDR1 is MNHNS and CDR2 is SASEGT. This CDR3 is 14 amino acids long. The CDR3 region is CASLLTASTGELFF.

The rearrangement joins TRBV6-1 to TRBJ2-4; TCRdb's assignment of TRBD1 cannot be checked, as there is no DNA. Germline values: CDR1 MNHNS, CDR2 SASEGT. The CDR3 has 14 amino acids. The CDR3: CASRSGLEKNIQYF.

The chain recombines TRBV5-1 with TRBJ2-1; checking the TCRdb D call of TRBD1 is not possible without DNA. Germline values: CDR1 SGHRS, CDR2 YFSETQ. CDR3 length: 16 residues. The CDR3 reads CASSISQGERFSEQFF.

The CDR3 loop reads CASSTQDSGQYF. The chain links TRBV19 to TRBJ2-7; the TRBD2 assignment by TCRdb is unverifiable without DNA. The CDR3 has 12 residues. Germline CDR1 is LNHDA and CDR2 is SQIVND (reference sequence).

The CDR3: CSAYGTANEKLFF. V is TRBV20-1 and J is TRBJ1-4. Germline lookup yields CDR1 DFQATT and CDR2 SNEGSKA (reference sequence). The CDR3 sequence is 13 residues long.

This rearrangement joins TRBV5-1 to TRBJ1-5; TCRdb outputs TRBD1, but without DNA this stays unchecked. CDR3 length: 14 amino acids. The germline CDR1 and CDR2 sequences are SGHRS and YFSETQ. The CDR3 loop reads CASSLGQGGAPQHF.

The rearrangement links TRBV20-1 to TRBJ2-5; TCRdb lists TRBD2, though no DNA is available to test this call. Germline CDR1 DFQATT, CDR2 SNEGSKA (reference sequence). The CDR3 is 16 amino acids. The CDR3 sequence is CSAIPTVAGDGETQYF.

CDR3 protein: CASSFLAGGNEQFF. The chain couples TRBV5-1 to TRBJ2-1; the D call of TRBD2 rests on TCRdb alone, since no DNA is present to check it. This CDR3 spans 14 amino acids. CDR1 and CDR2 from the germline V gene are SGHRS and YFSETQ.

The chain employs TRBV7-3 and TRBJ2-5; TCRdb lists TRBD1, though no DNA is available to test this call. In germline, CDR1 is SGHTA, CDR2 FQGTGA. This CDR3 is 13 amino acids long. This CDR3 reads CASSAGGTETQYF.

The chain recombines TRBV4-2 with TRBJ2-2. Germline CDR1 LGHNA, CDR2 YNFKEQ. This CDR3 contains 18 residues. The CDR3 sequence: CASSQDRSPTGSTGELFF.

This sequence joins TRBV3-1 and TRBJ2-5; there is no DNA to check the TCRdb D call of TRBD2. The CDR3 covers 17 residues. Germline V CDR1 and CDR2: LGHDT, YNNKEL (reference sequence). The CDR3 loop reads CASSQDLLAGVGETQYF.

The CDR3 here is CASSSGGQASTDTQYF. The chain has TRBV5-1 and TRBJ2-3; the TCRdb call, TRBD2, lacks DNA for checking. Germline V gives CDR1 SGHRS, CDR2 YFSETQ. CDR3 length: 16 residues.

The rearrangement uses TRBV5-1 and TRBJ2-5; TCRdb calls TRBD2, which cannot be checked without DNA. This CDR3 is 16 amino acids long. Per germline, CDR1 SGHRS and CDR2 YFSETQ. CDR3 protein: CASTARLAGGGETQYF.

CDR3 loop: CATSDRDRGDTGELFF. The chain couples TRBV24-1 to TRBJ2-2; TCRdb selects TRBD1, and the lack of DNA leaves this call unchecked. Germline CDR1 is KGHDR and CDR2 is SFDVKD. CDR3 length: 16 amino acids.

This chain joins TRBV7-9 and TRBJ1-6. The CDR3 is 15 amino acids. CDR1 and CDR2 from the germline V gene are SEHNR and FQNEAQ (reference sequence). CDR3 loop: CASSLAGIYNSPLHF. The whole variable domain, remainder taken from reference TRBV7-9 and TRBJ1-6, is DTGVSQNPRHKITKRGQNVTFRCDPISEHNRLYWYRQTLGQGPEFLTYFQNEAQLEKSRLLSDRFSAERPKGSFSTLEIQRTEQGDSAMYLCASSLAGIYNSPLHFGNGTRLTVT.

This sequence joins TRBV20-1 and TRBJ2-1; TCRdb outputs TRBD2, but without DNA this stays unchecked. Germline CDR1 and CDR2: DFQATT and SNEGSKA (reference sequence). This CDR3 comprises 12 residues. This chain's CDR3 is CSATGVYNEQFF.